Below, one TCR beta chain is given with its context. V was trimmed by 2 bases and J by 7 bases, leaving 11 bases between them. The CDR3 runs to 13 residues. The data stem from a study of blood T cell repertoires in COVID-19. Across the study: PBMCs, B-cell-depleted T cells, or T cells were the source of the cDNA or gDNA that made up the material.

Using immunoSEQ multiplex PCR, the repertoire was profiled, and TCRdb retains in-frame clones only, with some absent. This table holds around 82,000 clones, around 90% found once. This receptor was taken from a human donor in a cohort sampled during active COVID-19. The sequenced sample was peripheral blood. The rearrangement links TRBV12-3 or TRBV12-4 to TRBJ1-1; D might be TRBD1 (5 bases). This chain's CDR3 is CASSLLGGGEAFF. The CDR3 DNA sequence: TGTGCCAGCAGTTTACTGGGGGGAGGTGAAGCTTTCTTT.